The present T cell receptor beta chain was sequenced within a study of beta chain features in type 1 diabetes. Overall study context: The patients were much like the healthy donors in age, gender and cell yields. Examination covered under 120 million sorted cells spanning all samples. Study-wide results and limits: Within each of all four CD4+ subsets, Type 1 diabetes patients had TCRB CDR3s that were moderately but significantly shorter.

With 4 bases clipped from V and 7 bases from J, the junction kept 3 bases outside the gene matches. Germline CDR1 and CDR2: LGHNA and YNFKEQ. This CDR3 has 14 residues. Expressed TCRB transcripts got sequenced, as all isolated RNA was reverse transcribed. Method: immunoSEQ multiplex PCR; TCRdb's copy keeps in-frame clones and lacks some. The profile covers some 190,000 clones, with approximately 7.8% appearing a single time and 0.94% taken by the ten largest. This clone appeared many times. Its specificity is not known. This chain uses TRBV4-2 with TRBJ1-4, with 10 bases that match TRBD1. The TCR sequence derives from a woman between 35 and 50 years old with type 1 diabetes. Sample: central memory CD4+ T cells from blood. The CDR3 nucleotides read TGTGCCAGCAGCCTGACAGGGGGCCGTGAAAAACTGTTTTTT. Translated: CASSLTGGREKLFF.